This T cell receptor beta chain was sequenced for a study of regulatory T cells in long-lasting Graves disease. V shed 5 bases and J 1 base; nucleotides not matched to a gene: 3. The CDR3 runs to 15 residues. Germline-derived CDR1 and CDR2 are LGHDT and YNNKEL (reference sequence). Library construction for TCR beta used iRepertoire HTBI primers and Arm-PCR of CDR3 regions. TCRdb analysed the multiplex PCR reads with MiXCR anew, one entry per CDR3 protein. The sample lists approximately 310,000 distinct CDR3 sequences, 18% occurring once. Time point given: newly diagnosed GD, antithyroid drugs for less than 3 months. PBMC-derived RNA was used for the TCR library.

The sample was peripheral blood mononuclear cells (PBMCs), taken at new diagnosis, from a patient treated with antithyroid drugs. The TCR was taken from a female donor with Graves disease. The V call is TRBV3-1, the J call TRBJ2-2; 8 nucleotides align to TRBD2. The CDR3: CASSIAGKNTGELFF. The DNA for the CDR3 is TGTGCCAGCAGCATAGCGGGAAAGAACACCGGGGAGCTGTTTTTT.